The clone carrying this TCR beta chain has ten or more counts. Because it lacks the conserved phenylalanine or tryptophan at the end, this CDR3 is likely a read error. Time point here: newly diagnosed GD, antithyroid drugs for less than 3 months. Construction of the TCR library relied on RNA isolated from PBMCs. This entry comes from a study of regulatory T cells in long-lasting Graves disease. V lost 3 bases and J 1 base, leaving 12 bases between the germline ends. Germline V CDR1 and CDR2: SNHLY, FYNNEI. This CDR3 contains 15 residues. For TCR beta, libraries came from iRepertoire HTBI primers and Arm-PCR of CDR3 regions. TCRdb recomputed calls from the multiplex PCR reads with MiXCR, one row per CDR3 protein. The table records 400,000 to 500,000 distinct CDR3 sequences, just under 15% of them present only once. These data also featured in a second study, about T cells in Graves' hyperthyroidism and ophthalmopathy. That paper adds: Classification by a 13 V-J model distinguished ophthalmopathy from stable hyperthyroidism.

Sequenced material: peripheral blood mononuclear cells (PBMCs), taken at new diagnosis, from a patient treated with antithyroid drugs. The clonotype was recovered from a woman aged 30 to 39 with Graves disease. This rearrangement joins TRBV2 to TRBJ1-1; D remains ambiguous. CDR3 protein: CASSETAGRNTEAFL. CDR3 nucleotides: TGTGCCAGCAGTGAGACTGCCGGTAGGAACACTGAAGCTTTCCTT.